This TCR beta chain appears in the sequencing data of a study of T cells expressing NK-cell markers. Study findings and constraints: The study did not resolve the HCMV specificity of expanded NKG2C+ T cell clones. There were a few donors in whom these clonotypes also led the CD3+CD56-NKG2C+ fraction. Of CD8+ T cells, 1.0-7.0% belonged to dominant NKG2C+ clonotypes in roughly six donors.

UMIs were included in TCR beta cDNA generated by 5'RACE template switching. TCRdb reworked the 5' RACE reads into one entry per CDR3 protein, no DNA. The sample totals about 400,000 distinct CDR3 sequences; its top ten clones hold around a tenth. Note on this clonotype: Its antigen is currently unknown.

This CDR3 has 16 amino acids. CDR1 is SGHRS and CDR2 is YFSETQ in the germline V gene. The chain links TRBV5-1 to TRBJ2-5. The sequencing input was blood T cells: a sorted CD56 or NKG2C T cell subset, CD4+ or CD8+ T cells, or bulk PBMC T cells (not recorded which). The sequence was collected from a woman aged 45-59 years in good health. CDR3 in amino acids: CASSLDWNRDQETQYF.